These T cell receptor beta chains were read from a single sample in a study of control samples from healthy donors and cancer patients. Measured with immunoSEQ multiplex PCR; TCRdb has only the in-frame clones, and not every one. The repertoire holds tens of thousands of clones, with roughly 94% as singletons. Material: blood. The receptors here all came from a man in his 60s in good health. The CDR3 runs from the conserved cysteine through the conserved F or W. A D gene is named only where the DNA matches it firmly. Only some rows state a clone size, as once, few, many or a class for expanded clones.

d_call	v_call	j_call	clone_size	cdr3_aa	cdr3_nt
NA	TRBV7-2	TRBJ2-1	NA	CASTSSSTGLVFF	TGTGCCAGCACCTCCTCCTCGACCGGTCTTGTGTTCTTC
TRBD2	TRBV29-1	TRBJ2-7	NA	CSVVMAGGLWEQYF	TGCAGCGTTGTTATGGCGGGGGGCCTTTGGGAGCAGTACTTC
TRBD1	TRBV18	TRBJ2-3	NA	CASSRVQGSRNTQYF	TGTGCCAGCTCACGAGTACAGGGGTCAAGAAATACGCAGTATTTT
NA	TRBV28	TRBJ1-4	NA	CASSTRGGDWREKLFF	TGTGCCAGCAGTACCCGAGGGGGGGATTGGCGAGAAAAACTGTTTTTT
NA	TRBV23-1	TRBJ2-3	NA	CASSQSGGRSEVGDTQYF	TGCGCCAGCAGTCAATCGGGGGGCCGGTCAGAGGTCGGAGATACGCAGTATTTT
TRBD1	TRBV5-8	TRBJ1-5	NA	CASSFGTGWSNQPQHF	TGTGCCAGCAGCTTTGGGACAGGGTGGAGCAATCAGCCCCAGCATTTT
NA	TRBV18	TRBJ2-1	NA	CASSQGTHNEQFF	TGTGCCAGCTCACAGGGCACTCACAATGAGCAGTTCTTC
NA	TRBV2	TRBJ2-1	NA	CASLGSYNEQFF	TGTGCCAGCCTCGGGAGTTACAATGAGCAGTTCTTC
NA	TRBV4-1	TRBJ2-7	NA	CASSPGGPGEQYF	TGCGCCAGCAGCCCTGGGGGCCCGGGCGAGCAGTACTTC
NA	TRBV20-1	TRBJ2-7	NA	CSARVGYEQYF	TGCAGTGCTAGAGTAGGGTACGAGCAGTACTTC
NA	TRBV14	TRBJ2-5	NA	CASSPPGLITGTQYF	TGTGCCAGCAGCCCTCCGGGATTAATCACTGGGACCCAGTACTTC
NA	TRBV29-1	TRBJ2-1	NA	CSVGEGEQFF	TGCAGCGTTGGAGAGGGTGAGCAGTTCTTC
NA	TRBV4-1	TRBJ1-2	NA	CASSEAGGDYGYTF	TGCGCCAGCAGCGAGGCCGGGGGGGACTATGGCTACACCTTC
NA	TRBV28	TRBJ2-1	NA	CASSTTAYNEQFF	TGTGCCAGCAGCACCACAGCATACAATGAGCAGTTCTTC
NA	TRBV20-1	TRBJ2-3	once	CSASFPDTQYF	TGCAGTGCTAGTTTCCCAGATACGCAGTATTTT
NA	TRBV6-6	TRBJ1-4	NA	CASTPGALGHEKLFF	TGTGCCAGCACTCCAGGGGCTCTCGGTCATGAAAAACTGTTTTTT
NA	TRBV5-5	TRBJ2-1	NA	CASSFGDRESNEQFF	TGTGCCAGCAGCTTTGGGGACCGTGAATCCAATGAGCAGTTCTTC
TRBD1	TRBV24-1	TRBJ1-1	NA	CATSDRPGQGVRDTEAFF	TGTGCCACCAGTGATCGTCCGGGACAGGGGGTTAGGGACACTGAAGCTTTCTTT